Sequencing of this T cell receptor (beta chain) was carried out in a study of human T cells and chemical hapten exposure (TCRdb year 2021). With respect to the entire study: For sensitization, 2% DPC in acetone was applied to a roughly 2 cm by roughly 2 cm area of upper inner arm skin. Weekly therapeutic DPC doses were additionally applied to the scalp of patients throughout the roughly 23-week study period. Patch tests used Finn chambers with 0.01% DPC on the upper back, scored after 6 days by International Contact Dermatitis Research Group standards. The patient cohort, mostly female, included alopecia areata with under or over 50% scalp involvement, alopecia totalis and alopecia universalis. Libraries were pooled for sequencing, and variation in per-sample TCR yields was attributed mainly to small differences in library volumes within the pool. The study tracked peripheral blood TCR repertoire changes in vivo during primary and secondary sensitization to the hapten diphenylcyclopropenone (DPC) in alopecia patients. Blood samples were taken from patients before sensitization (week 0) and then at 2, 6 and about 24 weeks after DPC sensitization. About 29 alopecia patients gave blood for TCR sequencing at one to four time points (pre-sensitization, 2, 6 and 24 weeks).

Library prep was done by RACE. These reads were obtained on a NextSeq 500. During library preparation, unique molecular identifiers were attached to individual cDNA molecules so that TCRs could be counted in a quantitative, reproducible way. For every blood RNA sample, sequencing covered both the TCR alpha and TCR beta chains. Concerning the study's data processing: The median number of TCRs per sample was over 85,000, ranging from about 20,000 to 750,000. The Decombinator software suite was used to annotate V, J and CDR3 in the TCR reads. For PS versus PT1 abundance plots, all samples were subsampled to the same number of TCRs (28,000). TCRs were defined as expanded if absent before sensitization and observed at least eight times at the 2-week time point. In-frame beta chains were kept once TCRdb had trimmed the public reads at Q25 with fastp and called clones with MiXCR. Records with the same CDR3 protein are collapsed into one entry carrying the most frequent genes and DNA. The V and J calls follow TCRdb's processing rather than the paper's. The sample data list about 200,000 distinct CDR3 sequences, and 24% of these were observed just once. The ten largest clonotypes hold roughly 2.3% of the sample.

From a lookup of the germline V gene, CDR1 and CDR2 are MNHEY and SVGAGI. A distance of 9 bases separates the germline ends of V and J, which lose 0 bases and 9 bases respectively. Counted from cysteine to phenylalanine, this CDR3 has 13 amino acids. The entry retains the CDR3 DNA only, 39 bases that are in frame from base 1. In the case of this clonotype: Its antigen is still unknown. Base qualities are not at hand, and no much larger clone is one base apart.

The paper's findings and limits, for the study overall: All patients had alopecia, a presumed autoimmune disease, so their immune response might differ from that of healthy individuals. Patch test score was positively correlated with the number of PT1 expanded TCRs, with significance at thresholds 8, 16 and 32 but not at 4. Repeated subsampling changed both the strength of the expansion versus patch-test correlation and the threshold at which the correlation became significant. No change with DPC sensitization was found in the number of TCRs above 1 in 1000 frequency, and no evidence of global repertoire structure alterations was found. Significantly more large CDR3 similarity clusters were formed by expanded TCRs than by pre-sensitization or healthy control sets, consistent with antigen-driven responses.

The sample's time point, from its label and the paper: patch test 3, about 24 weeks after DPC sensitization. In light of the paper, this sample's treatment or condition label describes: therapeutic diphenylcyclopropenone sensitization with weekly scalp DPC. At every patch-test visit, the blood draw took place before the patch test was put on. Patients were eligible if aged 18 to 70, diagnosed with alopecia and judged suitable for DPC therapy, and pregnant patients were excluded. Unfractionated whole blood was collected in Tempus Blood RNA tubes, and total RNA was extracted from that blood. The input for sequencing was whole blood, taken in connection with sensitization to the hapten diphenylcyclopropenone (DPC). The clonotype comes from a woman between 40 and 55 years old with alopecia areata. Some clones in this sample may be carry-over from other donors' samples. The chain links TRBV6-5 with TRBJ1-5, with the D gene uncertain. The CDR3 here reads CASSYSAFGPQHF. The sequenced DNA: TGTGCCAGCAGTTACTCCGCTTTTGGGCCCCAGCATTTT.